This T cell receptor (beta chain) was recovered during a study of radiotherapy plus CTLA-4 blockade in lung cancer. Study-level findings and limits: Radiotherapy plus ipilimumab was followed by expansion in blood of tumor-derived TCR clones.

CTLA-4 blockade with ipilimumab, together with focal radiation, was given to patients with chemo-refractory metastatic non-small-cell lung cancer. The assay was immunoSEQ multiplex PCR, and TCRdb's table has in-frame clones only and misses some. The sample has some 96,000 clones; approximately 86% are singletons. With regard to this clone: The antigen remains unidentified.

Germline lookup yields CDR1 LNHDA and CDR2 SQIVND (reference sequence). The trim removed 3 bases at V and 4 bases at J, leaving 14 bases unmatched. The CDR3 is 18 residues long. The starting material was peripheral blood, obtained from a patient treated with radiotherapy plus ipilimumab. This TCR was sampled from a human donor with non-small cell lung cancer that progressed on radiotherapy plus ipilimumab. This chain links TRBV19 with TRBJ2-2, with 7 bases aligning to TRBD1. The CDR3 is CASSIRSTGLLRTGELFF. The CDR3 coding sequence is TGTGCCAGTAGTATCAGGTCGACAGGGCTCCTTCGCACCGGGGAGCTGTTTTTT.